Listed here are 16 T cell receptor beta chains from one sample, sequenced in a study of T cells after yellow fever vaccination. TCRdb reanalysed the 5' RACE reads using MiXCR and keeps one entry per CDR3 protein. This sample has some 260,000 distinct CDR3 sequences, with around 4.9% found just once. The sample was CD4+ T cells sorted from PBMCs, taken on the day of the yellow fever booster vaccination. The receptors here all came from a man between 18 and 29 years old who received the YFV17D yellow fever vaccine.

This clonotype was recorded at least ten times. The chain links TRBV4-3 to TRBJ1-6; D ambiguous. Germline CDR1 and CDR2: LGHNA and YSLEER. There are 13 residues in the CDR3. Trimming stripped 1 base from V and 5 bases from J, with 3 bases between. DNA for the CDR3: TGCGCCAGCAGCCAAGTAAATAATTCACCCCTCCACTTT. Its translation: CASSQVNNSPLHF.

The chain uses TRBV2 and TRBJ2-1; 13 bases are a match to TRBD2. Germline V gives CDR1 SNHLY, CDR2 FYNNEI. This CDR3 has 15 residues. Unmatched junction bases numbered 7, after V lost 7 bases and J lost 7 bases. This CDR3 is CASTPRTSGGNEQFF. The CDR3 bases are TGTGCCAGCACTCCCCGGACTAGCGGGGGTAATGAGCAGTTCTTC.

The V and J genes are TRBV20-1 and TRBJ2-5, with 9 positions matching TRBD2. Per the germline V gene, CDR1 is DFQATT and CDR2 is SNEGSKA (reference sequence). This CDR3 comprises 15 residues. J lost 1 base, V lost 1 base, and 4 bases had no gene match. In DNA, the CDR3 is TGCAGTGCTAGAGTCCTGACTAGCGGCCAAGAGACCCAGTACTTC. It yields the protein CSARVLTSGQETQYF.

This clonotype was detected only a few times. The chain uses TRBV29-1 and TRBJ1-1, with no clear D. The CDR3 loop spans 11 amino acids. Germline V gene lookup returns CDR1 SQVTM and CDR2 ANQGSEA. Trimming left V 3 bases short and J 1 base short, with 3 bases between. The CDR3: CSVDQNTEAFF. CDR3 coding DNA: TGCAGCGTTGACCAGAACACTGAAGCTTTCTTT.

This clonotype was seen a few times. V and J are TRBV12-3 or TRBV12-4 and TRBJ1-2; TRBD1 matches 9 bases. V dropped 3 bases and J dropped 7; count of bases not matched to a gene: 3. This CDR3 is 13 amino acids long. In nucleotides, the CDR3 is TGTGCCAGCAGTTTGGACAGGGGAGGTGGCTACACCTTC. Translating gives CASSLDRGGGYTF.

This clonotype was seen a handful of times. This chain connects TRBV4-2 to TRBJ1-4; the D is unclear. In germline, CDR1 is LGHNA, CDR2 YNFKEQ. Trimming pared 0 bases from V and 8 bases from J, leaving 13 bases between. This CDR3 comprises 15 residues. The CDR3 nucleotides read TGTGCCAGCAGCCAAGATGTGCATCGGGAGGAAAAACTGTTTTTT. Protein sequence: CASSQDVHREEKLFF.

This clonotype was found a few times. The chain uses TRBV3-1 and TRBJ2-1, with 8 bases fitting TRBD2. The germline V gene encodes CDR1 LGHDT and CDR2 YNNKEL (reference sequence). V lost 3 bases and J lost 1; bases outside the gene matches: 5. CDR3 length: 16 residues. The CDR3 nucleotides read TGTGCCAGCAGCCACCACGGGGGGGCGTCCTACAATGAGCAGTTCTTC. Amino acid sequence: CASSHHGGASYNEQFF.

To note about this clonotype: Germline is not matched at one junction end, which may reflect a read error. This chain uses TRBV11-3 with TRBJ2-3; TRBD2 aligns across 9 bases. CDR3 length: 18 residues. Germline V gene sequence: CDR1 SGHNT, CDR2 YENEEA. The CDR3 loop is CGSSSGTRSSGGADTQYF. In nucleotides, the CDR3 is TGTGGCAGCAGCTCCGGTACGAGGAGTAGCGGGGGTGCTGATACGCAGTATTTT.

This clonotype was seen ten or more times. CDR3 in DNA: TGTGCCAGCAGCTTAGGGGGGGCTTCCTACAATGAGCAGTTCTTC. This codes for CASSLGGASYNEQFF. The chain recombines TRBV7-2 with TRBJ2-1, with D perhaps TRBD1 or TRBD2 (6 bases each). CDR1 and CDR2 from the germline V gene are SGHTA and FQGNSA. This CDR3 comprises 15 residues. Trimming shortened V by 1 base and J by 1 base, and 8 bases separated the two germline ends.

In its sample, this clonotype was seen many times. The chain couples TRBV11-2 to TRBJ2-7; D gene unclear. The germline V gene has CDR1 SGHAT and CDR2 FQNNGV. The CDR3 totals 13 residues. The V and J ends lost 6 bases and 0 bases respectively, with 9 bases between them. The CDR3 coding sequence is TGTGCCAGCAGGCCTTCGGCCTCCTACGAGCAGTACGTC. Its protein product is CASRPSASYEQYV.

The chain has TRBV4-1 and TRBJ2-7; 9 bases agree with TRBD2. CDR3 length: 17 amino acids. The germline V gene encodes CDR1 MGHRA and CDR2 YSYEKL. V was clipped by 2 bases and J by 3 bases; unmatched bases: 11. CDR3 nucleotides: TGCGCCAGCAGCCAACGGGGGCTAGCGGGGACCTTCTACGAGCAGTACTTC. Translating gives CASSQRGLAGTFYEQYF.

This clonotype was observed many times. The genes are TRBV4-1 and TRBJ2-7; D is undetermined. V lost 0 bases, J lost 0 bases, and 15 bases lay in between. CDR3 length: 17 residues. Germline V lookup: CDR1 MGHRA, CDR2 YSYEKL. The CDR3: CASSQDMCSPNSYEQYV. CDR3 sequence (DNA): TGCGCCAGCAGCCAAGATATGTGCAGCCCCAACTCCTACGAGCAGTACGTC.

This clonotype was seen more than once but under ten times. The chain recombines TRBV7-2 with TRBJ1-2; D call uncertain. Germline V gives CDR1 SGHTA, CDR2 FQGNSA. The CDR3 sequence is 13 residues long. Trimming stripped 1 base from V and 8 bases from J, with 11 bases between. In DNA form, the CDR3 reads TGTGCCAGCAGCTTAGAAGGCTGGGGAGGCTACACCTTC. Its translation: CASSLEGWGGYTF.

This clonotype was detected ten times or more. The chain is built from TRBV3-1 and TRBJ2-2, with D uncertain. The CDR3 runs 12 residues. The germline V gene has CDR1 LGHDT and CDR2 YNNKEL (reference sequence). Deletions cut 3 bases from V and 6 bases from J, with 5 bases between. The CDR3 DNA is TGTGCCAGCAGCCAGGGGTCCGGGGAGCTGTTTTTT. Protein product: CASSQGSGELFF.

This clonotype has ten or more counts. This chain uses TRBV15 with TRBJ2-7; TRBD1 matches 8 bases. With V trimmed by 4 bases and J by 4 bases, 9 bases remained unmatched. CDR1 and CDR2 (germline): LNHNV, YYDKDF (reference sequence). The CDR3 contains 15 residues. CDR3 bases: TGTGCCACCAGCACCTCGGGACAGGCCAAATACGAGCAGTACTTC. This sequence encodes CATSTSGQAKYEQYF. Full variable domain (remainder filled in from reference TRBV15 and TRBJ2-7): DAMVIQNPRYQVTQFGKPVTLSCSQTLNHNVMYWYQQKSSQAPKLLFHYYDKDFNNEADTPDNFQSRRPNTSFCFLDIRSPGLGDTAMYLCATSTSGQAKYEQYFGPGTRLTVT.

The gene calls are TRBV20-1 and TRBJ2-7, with D possibly being TRBD1 (5 bases). Germline V gene data show CDR1 as DFQATT and CDR2 as SNEGSKA (reference sequence). Between the trimmed V and J ends, which lost 4 bases and 2 bases, there was a span of 12 bases. There are 13 residues in the CDR3. In DNA, the CDR3 is TGCAGTGCTACAGGGAAGAGAACCTACGAGCAGTACTTC. It specifies CSATGKRTYEQYF.